The clone carrying this T cell receptor (beta chain) was seen ten or more times. The sample is drawn from a study of T cells in Graves' hyperthyroidism and ophthalmopathy. Study in general: Blood was drawn when the patient was first diagnosed and still untreated.

Germline lookup yields CDR1 DFQATT and CDR2 SNEGSKA (reference sequence). Germline trimming cut 6 bases from V and 4 bases from J; bases unmatched to any gene: 5. This CDR3 region has 12 residues. TCR beta CDR3 regions were amplified from RNA. A set of HTBI primers served as the primers for a first-round RT-PCR of the TCR CDR3. TCRdb fed the multiplex PCR reads into MiXCR, producing one record per CDR3 protein. The repertoire holds 650,000 to 850,000 distinct CDR3 sequences, with about 17% as singletons. The hyperthyroidism patients had all been newly diagnosed, and their disease duration was under 2 months. Their ages ranged from 18 to 65 years. Uncontrolled infection, other autoimmune disease, pregnancy and lactation each barred patients from inclusion.

The sequence came from a woman between 45 and 65 years old with Graves' hyperthyroidism that later progressed to Graves' ophthalmopathy. The sample taken for sequencing was blood. The chain uses TRBV20-1 and TRBJ1-2; TRBD1 agrees at 7 bases. CDR3 loop: CSAKRDSYGYTF. The CDR3 nucleotides are TGCAGTGCCAAAAGGGACAGCTATGGCTACACCTTC.